This T cell receptor beta chain appears in the sequencing data of a study of T cell responses to AZD1222 COVID-19 vaccine. Germline CDR1 and CDR2: SGHNT and YENEEA. The CDR3 has 17 residues. V dropped 1 base and J dropped 2 bases, with 15 bases sitting between them. Study-wide results and limits: The study identified only a handful of AZD1222 recipients as seropositive at baseline. Targets within unmutated variant regions were reportedly found for nearly half of spike-specific TCRs. The sample set comprised mostly white British donors with more females, and clonal diversity was possibly underestimated. Receipt of two AZD1222 doses was followed by a rise in Spike-specific TCR breadth and depth.

In the case of this clone: What it binds is unknown.

Assay: immunoSEQ multiplex PCR; the TCRdb copy retains only in-frame clones and omits some. The top ten hold 8% of the sample, which has 85,000 to 130,000 clones, 90% seen once. The chain employs TRBV11-3 and TRBJ2-1, with D possibly matching TRBD1 (6 bases). Source: peripheral blood, taken 28 days after the second AZD1222 dose. The sequence came from an adult who received the AZD1222 COVID-19 vaccine. CDR3 sequence reads: CASSLGDSPGAYNEQFF. CDR3 in DNA: TGTGCCAGCAGCTTAGGTGACAGTCCAGGGGCCTACAATGAGCAGTTCTTC.